What follows is one T cell receptor (beta chain) and its context. Its matching antigen is unknown. A junction end diverges from the germline sequence, so it may reflect a read error. The sample belongs to a study of Graves' ophthalmopathy and Graves' hyperthyroidism. The PBMCs used were ones drawn from about 9.2 ml of fresh peripheral blood. RNA transcripts served as template for amplifying TCR beta CDR3 sequences. The authors performed first-round RT-PCR with HTBI primers and then a second-round multiplex PCR. TCRdb reprocessed the multiplex PCR reads via MiXCR and lists one record per CDR3 protein. The sample carries about 740,000 distinct CDR3 sequences, roughly two fifths recorded once. Study conclusions and caveats: As the model predicted ophthalmopathy progression, it achieved a sensitivity of 55% to 71% and a specificity of approximately 72%.

The CDR3 extends over 14 amino acids. Germline CDR1 SEHNR, CDR2 FQNEAQ (reference sequence). The sample was peripheral blood. This receptor was taken from an adult man with Graves' ophthalmopathy. The J gene is TRBJ2-6, the V gene TRBV7-9; TRBD1 is a possible D gene (7 bases). The CDR3 nucleotides read TGTGCCAGCAGCTTGGGCAGGGGGGACAACGTCCTGACTTTC. Its protein product is CASSLGRGDNVLTF.